This T cell receptor (beta chain) stems from a study of CD8 T cell repertoires and HIV-1 epitope variants. About the study: Separate wells received one of Twenty-five Gag or Nef variant peptides. IL-2, IL-7 and IL-15 were added on days 3 and 7 of approximately 10-day cultures.

Only in-frame clones appear in the TCRdb table, and some are missing; sequencing was by immunoSEQ multiplex PCR. Found here are approximately 6,500 clones, 60% to 80% of them singletons; the top ten hold 45%. As to this clone: Its antigen remains unknown.

V shed 4 bases and J 0 bases; nucleotides not matched to a gene: 13. The CDR3 totals 18 residues. Looked up from germline, CDR1 is MGHRA and CDR2 is YSYEKL. The J gene is TRBJ2-3, the V gene TRBV4-1, with 7 bases that match TRBD1. The sample taken for sequencing was cultured CD8+ T cells derived from PBMCs. This receptor was obtained from a male donor with HIV. The CDR3 bases are TGCGCCAGCAGCCCGGGGACAGATCCGAAACCTAGCACAGATACGCAGTATTTT. Its translation is CASSPGTDPKPSTDTQYF.